The 21 T cell receptor beta chains below were found in one sample sequenced in a study of T cell responses to AZD1222 COVID-19 vaccine. Produced via immunoSEQ multiplex PCR; TCRdb's table is partial and in-frame only. The sample lists fewer than 180,000 clones, approximately 92% occurring once. The sample here was peripheral blood, taken 28 days after the second AZD1222 dose. The receptors derive from an adult who received the AZD1222 COVID-19 vaccine.

This sequence joins TRBV6-5 and TRBJ2-1; 8 bases are a match to TRBD2. The CDR3 has 13 residues. The germline V gene has CDR1 MNHEY and CDR2 SVGAGI. Trimming cost V 7 bases and J 8 bases; bases outside gene matches: 7. The CDR3 DNA reads TGTGCCAGCATGGCGGGAGGTGGGGATGAGCAGTTCTTC. It codes for CASMAGGGDEQFF.

The chain is built from TRBV29-1 and TRBJ2-1; TRBD2 matches at 8 bases. Unmatched junction bases numbered 13, after V lost 7 bases and J lost 5 bases. CDR1 is SQVTM and CDR2 is ANQGSEA in the germline V gene. The CDR3 spans 15 residues. The CDR3 spells CSGWERENRNNEQFF. CDR3 bases: TGCAGCGGTTGGGAGCGGGAGAATAGGAACAATGAGCAGTTCTTC.

This clone has a handful of counts. The V and J genes are TRBV19 and TRBJ1-1; D might be TRBD1 (5 bases). The CDR3 runs to 12 residues. The germline gives CDR1 LNHDA, CDR2 SQIVND (reference sequence). Deletions cut 6 bases from V and 6 bases from J, with 11 bases between. CDR3: CASSGGWAEAFF. The DNA of the CDR3 is TGTGCCAGTAGCGGGGGTTGGGCTGAAGCTTTCTTT.

The chain uses TRBV12-3 or TRBV12-4 and TRBJ1-1; possible D gene TRBD1, 6 bases. This CDR3 region has 12 residues. The V and J ends lost 5 bases and 6 bases respectively, with 10 bases between them. As DNA, the CDR3 is TGTGCCAGCAGTACCCGGACAGCTGAAGCTTTCTTT. Translation gives CASSTRTAEAFF.

J is TRBJ2-2 and V is TRBV11-2; 8 nucleotides match TRBD1. Germline values: CDR1 SGHAT, CDR2 FQNNGV. The J segment lost 1 base and the V segment lost 4 bases, leaving 2 bases of the junction unmatched. This CDR3 comprises 15 residues. The CDR3 region has the DNA TGTGCCAGCAGCTCCGGGACAGGGAACACCGGGGAGCTGTTTTTT. Translating gives CASSSGTGNTGELFF.

The chain couples TRBV5-6 to TRBJ2-5; weak D call: TRBD2 (6 bases). V was shortened by 5 bases and J by 5 bases, with 16 bases between the two germline ends. This CDR3 is built from 14 residues. Per the germline V gene, CDR1 is SGHDT and CDR2 is YYEEEE. CDR3 coding DNA: TGTGCCAGCAGGGAGATAGCGGAGCGGGAGACCCAGTACTTC. This sequence encodes CASREIAERETQYF.

The CDR3 spells CASSLGQEYGYTF. In DNA form, the CDR3 reads TGTGCCAGCAGTTTAGGACAGGAATACGGCTACACCTTC. The chain uses TRBV27 and TRBJ1-2; TRBD1 agrees at 7 bases. Germline values: CDR1 MNHEY, CDR2 SMNVEV (reference sequence). V lost 2 bases and J lost 8; bases outside the gene matches: 5. This CDR3 comprises 13 residues.

V is TRBV15 and J is TRBJ2-7; the D gene is possibly TRBD2 (6 bases). V lost 3 bases to trimming and J lost 3 bases, with 9 bases between them. The germline V gene encodes CDR1 LNHNV and CDR2 YYDKDF (reference sequence). The CDR3 is 13 amino acids. DNA for the CDR3: TGTGCCACCAGCAGGACTAGGGGCTACGAGCAGTACTTC. It is translated as CATSRTRGYEQYF.

The V call is TRBV27, the J call TRBJ1-2; tentatively, D is TRBD1 (5 bases). From germline, CDR1 is MNHEY and CDR2 SMNVEV (reference sequence). V was trimmed by 1 base and J by 8 bases, leaving 14 bases between them. The CDR3 loop spans 14 amino acids. The chain's CDR3 is CASSLYGGVDGYTF. In DNA, the CDR3 is TGTGCCAGCAGTTTATATGGGGGGGTGGACGGCTACACCTTC.

J is TRBJ2-7 and V is TRBV7-6; D perhaps matches TRBD2 (5 bases). CDR1 is SGHVS, CDR2 FNYEAQ, per germline. The CDR3 consists of 15 residues. V lost 3 bases and J lost 2, with 14 bases in between. The CDR3 region is CASSLRERTPYEQYF. The CDR3 region has the DNA TGTGCCAGCAGCTTGAGGGAAAGGACTCCCTACGAGCAGTACTTC.

This clone came up once. The rearrangement uses TRBV5-1 and TRBJ1-2, with D possibly TRBD1 on 5 matching bases. Germline V lookup: CDR1 SGHRS, CDR2 YFSETQ. The V end lost 4 bases, the J end lost 2 bases, and 15 bases lay between the germline ends. The CDR3 has 15 amino acids. The CDR3 spells CASSVDTQPNYGYTF. In DNA, the CDR3 is TGCGCCAGCAGCGTGGACACCCAACCGAACTATGGCTACACCTTC.

J is TRBJ1-1 and V is TRBV2, with TRBD1 identical over 7 bases. The CDR3 has 19 residues. The V gene's germline CDR1 is SNHLY and CDR2 FYNNEI. The V gene end was trimmed by 0 bases and the J gene end by 4 bases; junction bases not matched to a gene: 17. The chain's CDR3 is CASSEAEAGQKPLGTEAFF. CDR3 sequence (DNA): TGTGCCAGCAGTGAAGCCGAAGCGGGACAGAAACCCCTGGGCACTGAAGCTTTCTTT.

In this sample, this clone turned up once. The rearrangement joins TRBV7-9 to TRBJ1-1; 7 positions match TRBD1. The length of the CDR3 is 16 residues. Germline-derived CDR1 and CDR2 are SEHNR and FQNEAQ (reference sequence). Losses at the gene ends were 0 bases for V and 2 bases for J; bases not matched to a gene: 6. CDR3 region: CASSLASGTANTEAFF. The DNA of the CDR3 is TGTGCCAGCAGCTTAGCGTCCGGGACAGCTAACACTGAAGCTTTCTTT. Using reference TRBV7-9 and TRBJ1-1 for the parts outside the CDR3, the full variable domain is DTGVSQNPRHKITKRGQNVTFRCDPISEHNRLYWYRQTLGQGPEFLTYFQNEAQLEKSRLLSDRFSAERPKGSFSTLEIQRTEQGDSAMYLCASSLASGTANTEAFFGQGTRLTVV.

The chain uses TRBV6-1 and TRBJ2-1; D gene unclear. Germline CDR1 and CDR2: MNHNS and SASEGT. With 0 bases removed from V and 7 bases from J, the gap between germline ends came to 16 bases. This CDR3 comprises 16 residues. This chain's CDR3 is CASSEASPRKGNEQFF. The DNA for the CDR3 is TGTGCCAGCAGTGAAGCCAGCCCTCGAAAGGGAAATGAGCAGTTCTTC.

The chain is built from TRBV30 and TRBJ1-5; TRBD1 agrees at 7 bases. The CDR3 sequence is 18 residues long. V shed 6 bases, J shed 0 bases, and the junction held 17 bases outside the gene matches. From germline, CDR1 is GTSNPN and CDR2 SVGIG (reference sequence). DNA for the CDR3: TGTGCCTGCACCCACAGGGGACTAGCTAGATATAGCAATCAGCCCCAGCATTTT. Translating it yields CACTHRGLARYSNQPQHF.

The chain recombines TRBV12-5 with TRBJ1-2, with a possible D match to TRBD1 (6 bases). The V gene's germline CDR1 is LGHNT and CDR2 FRNRAP. V gave up 3 bases and J gave up 5 bases, with 10 bases separating them. This CDR3 has 13 residues. The CDR3 DNA follows: TGTGCTAGTGGTTTACCAGGGGAATATGGCTACACCTTC. This translates into CASGLPGEYGYTF.

The gene calls are TRBV13 and TRBJ1-3; D gene ambiguous. Per the germline V gene, CDR1 is PRHDT and CDR2 is FYEKMQ (reference sequence). Trimming pared 3 bases from V and 1 base from J, leaving 7 bases between. The CDR3 runs to 14 residues. Here the CDR3 reads CASSFQESGNTIYF. The CDR3 bases are TGTGCCAGCAGCTTTCAGGAGTCTGGAAACACCATATATTTT.

The rearrangement joins TRBV7-8 to TRBJ1-4; 9 bases are a match to TRBD1. The CDR3 runs 17 residues. The J segment lost 8 bases and the V segment lost 5 bases, leaving 15 bases of the junction unmatched. Germline CDR1 reads SGHVS; CDR2 reads FQNEAQ. The CDR3 DNA sequence: TGTGCCAGCAGCACCGAATATTTCGGGACAGGGACCGAAAAACTGTTTTTT. Its protein product is CASSTEYFGTGTEKLFF.

This rearrangement joins TRBV2 to TRBJ1-1; TRBD1 is a possible D gene (6 bases). The V gene's germline CDR1 is SNHLY and CDR2 FYNNEI. The CDR3 extends over 11 amino acids. The ends were cut back, 7 bases at V and 10 bases at J, with 13 bases in the middle. The CDR3: CASTSTGSAFF. The CDR3 bases are TGTGCCAGCACCTCAACAGGGTCAGCTTTCTTT.

The rearrangement joins TRBV5-5 to TRBJ1-5, with D tentatively TRBD1 (6 bases). The CDR3 contains 15 residues. The V and J ends lost 5 bases and 3 bases respectively, with 15 bases between them. Looked up from germline, CDR1 is SGHKS and CDR2 is YYEKEE (reference sequence). The CDR3 nucleotides read TGTGCCAGCAGTCCGAATACAGGGTACAATCAGCCCCAGCATTTT. Translation gives CASSPNTGYNQPQHF.

The chain uses TRBV13 and TRBJ2-1; D unclear. The V end lost 1 base, the J end lost 9 bases, and 7 bases lay between the germline ends. This CDR3 has 12 residues. From germline, CDR1 is PRHDT and CDR2 FYEKMQ (reference sequence). The CDR3 is CASSLDPGEQFF. The CDR3 coding sequence is TGTGCCAGCAGCTTAGATCCGGGTGAGCAGTTCTTC.